This TCR beta chain was observed in a study of CD8 T cells in ankylosing spondylitis. Trimming took 2 bases from V and 1 from J, leaving 11 bases between them. CDR3 length: 16 amino acids. Germline V gives CDR1 MGHRA, CDR2 YSYEKL. Quantitative 5'-RACE with molecular barcodes generated TCR beta libraries. TCRdb reprocessed the 5' RACE reads with MiXCR, giving one entry per CDR3 protein. The sample shows 250,000 to 350,000 distinct CDR3 sequences, about 19% of them seen only once. In this sample, this clonotype turned up many times. The V call is TRBV4-1, the J call TRBJ2-2; D is undetermined. This clonotype originated in a male donor with ankylosing spondylitis or in good health (not recorded which). Sequencing was done on a sample of blood, either unsorted or a sorted T cell fraction (not recorded which). The DNA of the CDR3 is TGCGCCAGCAGCCAATCGACGGAAATGAACACCGGGGAGCTGTTTTTT. Amino acids: CASSQSTEMNTGELFF.